Listed here is a single TCR beta chain. These data belong to a study of T cell changes during pregnancy in multiple sclerosis. From germline, CDR1 is LGHNA and CDR2 YSLEER. The CDR3 is 15 amino acids. The V end was cut by 0 bases, the J end by 6 bases, with 11 bases between. Here immunoSEQ multiplex PCR was the method, and the copy in TCRdb shows in-frame clones only, minus some. The sample contains about 32,000 clones, 75% to 95% of which appear only once. This chain uses TRBV4-3 with TRBJ2-2, with a tentative D call TRBD1 (6 bases). The sequence derives from a female donor in good health, enrolled as a control in a pregnancy study. The specimen was CD8+ T cells from peripheral blood mononuclear cells, collected in the second trimester of pregnancy. As DNA, the CDR3 is TGCGCCAGCAGCCAAGATGGTGGGGGCGCCGGGGAGCTGTTTTTT. It specifies CASSQDGGGAGELFF.